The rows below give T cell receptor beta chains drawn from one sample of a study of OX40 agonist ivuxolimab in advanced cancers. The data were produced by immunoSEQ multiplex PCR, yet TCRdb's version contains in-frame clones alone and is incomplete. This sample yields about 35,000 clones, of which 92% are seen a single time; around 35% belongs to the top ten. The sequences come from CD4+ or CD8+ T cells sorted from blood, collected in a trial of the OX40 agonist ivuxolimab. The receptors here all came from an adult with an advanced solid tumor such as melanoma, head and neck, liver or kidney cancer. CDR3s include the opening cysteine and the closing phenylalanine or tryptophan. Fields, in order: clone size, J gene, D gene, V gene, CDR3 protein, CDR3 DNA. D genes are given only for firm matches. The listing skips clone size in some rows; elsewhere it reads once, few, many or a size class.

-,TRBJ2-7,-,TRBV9,CASSVGGRVSEQYF,TGTGCCAGCAGCGTTGGCGGCAGGGTATCCGAGCAGTACTTC
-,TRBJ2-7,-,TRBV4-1,CASSGEGARYEQYF,TGCGCCAGCAGTGGTGAAGGGGCGCGCTACGAGCAGTACTTC
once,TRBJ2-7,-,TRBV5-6,CASSLMSGGFFYEQYF,TGTGCCAGCAGCTTAATGTCCGGGGGCTTCTTCTACGAGCAGTACTTC
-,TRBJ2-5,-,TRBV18,CASSPPQDSQETQYF,TGTGCCAGCTCACCACCCCAGGACAGCCAAGAGACCCAGTACTTC
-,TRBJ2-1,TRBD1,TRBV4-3,CASSQETGVPYNEQFF,TGCGCCAGCAGCCAAGAAACAGGGGTTCCCTACAATGAGCAGTTCTTC
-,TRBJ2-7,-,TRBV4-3,CASSPQGGYEQYF,TGCGCCAGCAGCCCGCAAGGTGGCTACGAGCAGTACTTC
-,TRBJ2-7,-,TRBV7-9,CASSFVDGAYEQYF,TGTGCCAGCAGCTTTGTCGACGGAGCCTACGAGCAGTACTTC
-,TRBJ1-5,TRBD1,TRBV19,CASSIGQGISSFQPQHF,TGTGCCAGTAGTATCGGACAGGGGATTTCCTCTTTTCAGCCCCAGCATTTT
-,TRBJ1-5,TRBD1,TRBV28,CASSPRGRGHNQPQHF,TGTGCCAGCAGCCCCCGAGGTAGGGGGCACAATCAGCCCCAGCATTTT
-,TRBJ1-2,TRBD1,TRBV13,CASSFEQGANYGYTF,TGTGCCAGCAGCTTCGAGCAGGGGGCTAACTATGGCTACACCTTC